This T cell receptor (beta chain) was identified in a study of naive and memory T cell subsets. V was pared by 3 bases and J by 2 bases, with 7 bases of the junction left unmatched. The CDR3 has 18 amino acids. Both TRBC1 and TRBC2 were covered by a beta constant-region primer of two equimolar oligonucleotides. Nested alpha and beta constant-region primers with the SP2 primer drove four PCR rounds on ligated cDNA. TCRdb fed the UMI-ligation and nested PCR reads into MiXCR, producing one record per CDR3 protein. The sample includes 150,000 or so distinct CDR3 sequences, roughly 22% of them seen just once. A remark on this clonotype: Its antigen is still unknown.

The study, taken as a whole, reports: A few larger clonotypes appeared in naive repertoires, especially CD8, possibly memory cells re-expressing CD45RA.

Sequenced material: naive CD4+ T cells from blood. This clonotype was sampled from a human donor in good health. V usage is TRBV12-3 or TRBV12-4 and J usage is TRBJ2-5; 15 bases agree with TRBD2. CDR3 residues: CASSLSLGLAGGQETQYF. CDR3 sequence (DNA): TGTGCCAGCAGTTTGTCTCTCGGACTAGCGGGAGGGCAAGAGACCCAGTACTTC.